This T cell receptor beta chain stems from a study of blood T cell repertoires in COVID-19. Study-wide context: The study drew acute and convalescent COVID-19 samples from the United States, Italy and Spain. The cDNA or gDNA used as material had been derived from T cells, B-cell-depleted T cells, or PBMCs.

This clone has a handful of counts. As originally analysed: It was from reference gene primer amplification that nucleated cell counts were estimated. Generated by immunoSEQ multiplex PCR, the TCRdb table keeps only in-frame clones and is missing some. For V, J and clone size, that table is used; D and trimming come from the DNA. Among 250,000 to 350,000 clones listed, roughly 91% were seen once. V lost 9 bases, J lost 1 base, and 11 bases lay in between. Germline V CDR1 and CDR2: SGHNT, YYREEE (reference sequence). This CDR3 comprises 13 residues. V and J are TRBV5-4 and TRBJ2-1, with TRBD2 as a possible D gene (6 bases). The sample comprised peripheral blood. The receptor comes from a man younger than 40 with acute or convalescent COVID-19. The CDR3 DNA sequence: TGTGCCACCGCCGGGGGATCCTACAATGAGCAGTTCTTC. It codes for CATAGGSYNEQFF.